This T cell receptor (beta chain) was recovered during a study of blood T cell repertoires in COVID-19. Study-level background: Acute-phase and convalescent COVID-19 samples originated in the United States, Italy and Spain. From T cells, B-cell-depleted T cells, or PBMCs came the material, which was cDNA or gDNA.

In the original workflow: Nucleated cell counts were estimated from reference gene primer amplification. Some clones are missing from TCRdb's copy, which holds only in-frame ones; the method was immunoSEQ multiplex PCR. V, J and clone size are those of that table, while D and trimming were read from the DNA. The sample has 200,000 to 250,000 clones, 86% seen once. This CDR3 is built from 16 residues. Looked up from germline, CDR1 is MGHRA and CDR2 is YSYEKL. V trimming: 0 bases; J trimming: 4 bases; junction bases outside the gene matches: 8. This clone was counted a few times. Followed longitudinally, the Seattle patients had been enrolled during active infection.

The chain is built from TRBV4-1 and TRBJ1-2, with 7 bases that match TRBD1. What was sequenced was peripheral blood. The TCR originated in a woman between 45 and 65 years old with COVID-19, enrolled during active disease. CDR3: CASSQDSTGTAYGYTF. CDR3 DNA sequence: TGCGCCAGCAGCCAAGACTCAACCGGGACAGCCTATGGCTACACCTTC.